Included here is one TCR beta chain sequence, with context. Those patients picked for sequencing had displayed CD8+CD57+ cell expansion on flow cytometry. This entry comes from a study of CD8+CD57+ T cells in acquired aplastic anemia. The germline gives CDR1 DFQATT, CDR2 SNEGSKA (reference sequence). V lost 3 bases, J lost 5 bases, and 16 bases lay in between. The CDR3 runs to 14 residues. The use of genomic DNA as template underpinned the TCR beta VDJ and CDR3 profiling. Via MiXCR, TCRdb re-called the reads, giving one row per CDR3 protein. The repertoire has 120,000 or so distinct CDR3 sequences, approximately 36% of them found once; the top ten carry roughly 2.7%.

The TCR was taken from a human donor with aplastic anemia. The J gene is TRBJ2-5, the V gene TRBV20-1; D tentatively reads TRBD1 or TRBD2 (5 bases each). The sequenced sample consisted of sorted CD4+, CD8+, or CD8+CD57+ T cells (not recorded which) from PBMCs. CDR3 coding DNA: TGCAGTGCTAGCCCCCTTGGGGGACGGGAGACCCAGTACTTC. Translating gives CSASPLGGRETQYF.